This T cell receptor beta chain was captured in a study of cytomegalovirus exposure and HLA in healthy donors. The V and J ends lost 6 bases and 4 bases, in that order; junction bases with no gene match: 7. CDR1 MDHEN and CDR2 SYDVKM come from the germline V gene. CDR3 length: 14 amino acids. Sequencing used immunoSEQ multiplex PCR; TCRdb keeps in-frame clones, though not all of them. The sample yields some 120,000 clones, around 94% seen once. A word on this clone: Its antigen is still unknown.

Study outcomes and limitations: A few of the chains that were CMV-associated were confirmed in vitro to be specific for CMV antigens. Using the classifier, cytomegalovirus status was reportedly diagnosed with high specificity and sensitivity.

Sequenced input: PBMCs. The clonotype originates from a woman younger than 35 in good health and CMV-seronegative. This chain uses TRBV28 with TRBJ2-5; 8 bases map to TRBD2. The CDR3 sequence is CASSLGRAPETQYF. The CDR3 bases are TGTGCCAGCAGCCTCGGGAGGGCCCCAGAGACCCAGTACTTC.